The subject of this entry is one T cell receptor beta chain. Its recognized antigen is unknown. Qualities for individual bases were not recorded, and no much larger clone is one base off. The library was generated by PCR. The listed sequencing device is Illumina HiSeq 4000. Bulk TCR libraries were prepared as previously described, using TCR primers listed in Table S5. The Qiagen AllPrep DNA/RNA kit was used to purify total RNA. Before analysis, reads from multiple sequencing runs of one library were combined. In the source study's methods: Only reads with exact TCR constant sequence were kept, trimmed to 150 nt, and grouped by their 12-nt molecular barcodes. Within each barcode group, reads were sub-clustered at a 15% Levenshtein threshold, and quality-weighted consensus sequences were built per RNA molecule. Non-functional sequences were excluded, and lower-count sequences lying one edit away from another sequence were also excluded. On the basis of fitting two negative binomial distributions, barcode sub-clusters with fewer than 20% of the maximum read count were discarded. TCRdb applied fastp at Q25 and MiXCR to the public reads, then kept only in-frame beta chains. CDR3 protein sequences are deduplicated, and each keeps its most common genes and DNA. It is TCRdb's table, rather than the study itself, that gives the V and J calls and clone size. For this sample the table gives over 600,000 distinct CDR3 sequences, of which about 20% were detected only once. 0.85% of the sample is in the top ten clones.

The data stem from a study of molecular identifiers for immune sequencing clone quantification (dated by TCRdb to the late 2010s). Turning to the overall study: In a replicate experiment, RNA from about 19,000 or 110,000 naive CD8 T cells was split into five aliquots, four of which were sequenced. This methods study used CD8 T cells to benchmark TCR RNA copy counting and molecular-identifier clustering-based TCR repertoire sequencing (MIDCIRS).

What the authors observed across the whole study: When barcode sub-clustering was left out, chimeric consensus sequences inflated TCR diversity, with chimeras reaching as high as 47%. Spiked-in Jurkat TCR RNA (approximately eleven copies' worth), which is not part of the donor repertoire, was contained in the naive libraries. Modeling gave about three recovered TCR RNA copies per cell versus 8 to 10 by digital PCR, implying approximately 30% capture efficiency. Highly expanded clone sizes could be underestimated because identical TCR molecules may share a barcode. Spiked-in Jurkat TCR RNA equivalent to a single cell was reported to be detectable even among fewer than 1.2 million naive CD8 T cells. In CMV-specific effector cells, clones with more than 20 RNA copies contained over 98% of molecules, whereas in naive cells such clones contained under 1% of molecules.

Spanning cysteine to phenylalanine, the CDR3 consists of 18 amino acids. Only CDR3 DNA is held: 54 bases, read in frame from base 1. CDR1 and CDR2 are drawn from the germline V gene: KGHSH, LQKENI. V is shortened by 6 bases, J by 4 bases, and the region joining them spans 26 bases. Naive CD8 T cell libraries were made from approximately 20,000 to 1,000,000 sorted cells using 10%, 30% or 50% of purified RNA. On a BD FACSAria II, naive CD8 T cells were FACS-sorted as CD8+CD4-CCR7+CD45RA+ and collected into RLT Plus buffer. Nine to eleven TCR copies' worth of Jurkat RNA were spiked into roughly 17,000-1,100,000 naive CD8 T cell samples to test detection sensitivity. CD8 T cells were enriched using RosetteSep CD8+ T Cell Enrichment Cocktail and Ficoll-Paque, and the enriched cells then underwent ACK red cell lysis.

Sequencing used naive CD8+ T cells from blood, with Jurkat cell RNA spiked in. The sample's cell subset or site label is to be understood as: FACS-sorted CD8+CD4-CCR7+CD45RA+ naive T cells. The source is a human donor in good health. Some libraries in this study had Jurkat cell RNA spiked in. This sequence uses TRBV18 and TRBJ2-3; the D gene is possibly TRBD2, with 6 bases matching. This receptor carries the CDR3 CASSPMPGDGGGPDTQYF. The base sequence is TGTGCCAGCTCCCCAATGCCCGGGGACGGGGGAGGCCCAGATACGCAGTATTTT.